The table lists the clone carrying this T cell receptor (beta chain) with many counts. Antigen specificity is unknown. V lost 4 bases and J lost 6, with 9 bases in between. Germline V CDR1 and CDR2: MNHEY, SVGEGT. The CDR3 totals 12 residues. This sample is drawn from a study of response to subunit inactivated influenza vaccine. Regarding the study as a whole: T cells newly recruited by each seasonal influenza vaccination are few, the authors suggested.

TCRdb itself ran the RT-PCR reads through MiXCR, one entry per CDR3 protein. The sample consists of 150,000 to 200,000 distinct CDR3 sequences, 12% of them appearing once. This same sample was also part of a study on T cells expressing NK-cell markers. That investigation notes: It was by 5'RACE template switching with UMIs that TCR beta cDNA was made. Only alpha-beta TCR T cells were sorted in several experiments, using an anti-gamma-delta TCR antibody. About 1.0-7.0% of CD8+ T cells in roughly six donors belonged to dominant NKG2C+ clonotypes. The CD3+CD56-NKG2C+ fraction was also led by these clonotypes in several donors.

The V gene is TRBV6-2 or TRBV6-3, the J gene TRBJ1-1; D unresolved. The sequences come from CD8+ T cells sorted from PBMCs, collected approximately 12 days after vaccination. The clonotype originates from a man aged 45 to 65 who received an inactivated influenza vaccine. CDR3 coding DNA: TGTGCCAGCAGTTTCGGTAGGGCTGAAGCTTTCTTT. Translating it yields CASSFGRAEAFF.